These T cell receptor beta chains were read from a single sample in a study of blood T cell repertoires in COVID-19. Sequenced by immunoSEQ multiplex PCR; TCRdb stores in-frame clones only, minus some. The table lists about 38,000 clones, around 90% of them singletons. The sample taken for sequencing was peripheral blood. The receptors were gathered from a human donor in a cohort sampled during active COVID-19. CDR3s include the opening cysteine and the closing phenylalanine or tryptophan. The D gene is left open where the match is weak. Some rows mark clone size as missing; the rest say once, few, many or name a class of expanded clone.

clone_size j_call d_call v_call cdr3_nt cdr3_aa
NA TRBJ1-2 NA TRBV5-1 TGCGCCAGCAGCTCGACAGGCGTGGGCTACACCTTC CASSSTGVGYTF
NA TRBJ2-2 TRBD2 TRBV4-2 TGTGCCAGCAGCCAAGAGGCTAGCGGGGGGACGAACACCGGGGAGCTGTTTTTT CASSQEASGGTNTGELFF
NA TRBJ1-1 NA TRBV3-1/TRBV3-2 TGTGCCAGCAGCCAACGAGGCATCTTCACTGAAGCTTTCTTT CASSQRGIFTEAFF
once TRBJ2-7 NA TRBV15 TGTGCCACCAGCGGGGGTAGGGGGTATTCCTACGAGCAGTACTTC CATSGGRGYSYEQYF
NA TRBJ2-6 NA TRBV11-3 TGTGCCAGCAGCTTATATCCCGGCGGCAACCTCTCTGGGGCCAACGTCCTGACTTTC CASSLYPGGNLSGANVLTF
NA TRBJ2-3 TRBD2 TRBV3-1/TRBV3-2 TGTGCCAGCAGCCAGCGGGGGGGCAGGGATACGCAGTATTTT CASSQRGGRDTQYF
NA TRBJ2-6 TRBD1 TRBV27 TGTGCCAGCAGTTTGACAGGGGGATCTGGGGCCAACGTCCTGACTTTC CASSLTGGSGANVLTF
NA TRBJ1-2 TRBD1 TRBV4-1 TGCGCCAGCAGCCACTCGACAGGGGGGAACTATGGCTACACCTTC CASSHSTGGNYGYTF
NA TRBJ1-4 TRBD1 TRBV25-1 TGTGCCGTTGGGACAGGGGGATTAGGTGAAAAACTGTTTTTT CAVGTGGLGEKLFF
NA TRBJ2-2 TRBD2 TRBV18 TGTGCCAGCTCTCCCCCCCGCAGCGGGAGGGTAACGAACACCGGGGAGCTGTTTTTT CASSPPRSGRVTNTGELFF
NA TRBJ1-5 NA TRBV28 TGTGCCAGCAGTTTAAGTCGCGGATACAATCAGCCCCAGCATTTT CASSLSRGYNQPQHF
NA TRBJ1-3 NA TRBV6-5 TGTGCCAGCAGGCTCGGTACCCTTGGAAACACCATATATTTT CASRLGTLGNTIYF
NA TRBJ2-2 NA TRBV9 TGTGCCAGCAGCGCGAAAGTGGACACCACCGGGGAGCTGTTTTTT CASSAKVDTTGELFF
NA TRBJ2-1 NA TRBV5-6 TGTGCCAGCAATTACGAGTTCAATGAGCAGTTCTTC CASNYEFNEQFF
once TRBJ2-3 NA TRBV9 TGTGCCAGCAGCGTAGAGGAGTGGGCCGAGGGAGATACGCAGTATTTT CASSVEEWAEGDTQYF
NA TRBJ2-1 NA TRBV7-2 TGTGCCAGCAGCTTAAGGGCTAGCCTAAGCTCCTACAATGAGCAGTTCTTC CASSLRASLSSYNEQFF
NA TRBJ2-1 NA TRBV3-1/TRBV3-2 TGTGCCAGCAGCGATCCGAGGGCGGTGCAGTTCTTC CASSDPRAVQFF
NA TRBJ1-5 TRBD1 TRBV2 TGTGCCAGCACCGGGGACAGGGGATATCAGCCCCAGCATTTT CASTGDRGYQPQHF
NA TRBJ1-6 TRBD1 TRBV4-1 TGCGCCAGCAGCCAAGATCTGGGACAGGGGCTAAATTCACCCCTCCACTTT CASSQDLGQGLNSPLHF
NA TRBJ1-4 NA TRBV5-1 TGCGCCAGCAGCTTGGGTCTTAGGTTCGAAAGAGGGAATGAAAAACTGTTTTTT CASSLGLRFERGNEKLFF